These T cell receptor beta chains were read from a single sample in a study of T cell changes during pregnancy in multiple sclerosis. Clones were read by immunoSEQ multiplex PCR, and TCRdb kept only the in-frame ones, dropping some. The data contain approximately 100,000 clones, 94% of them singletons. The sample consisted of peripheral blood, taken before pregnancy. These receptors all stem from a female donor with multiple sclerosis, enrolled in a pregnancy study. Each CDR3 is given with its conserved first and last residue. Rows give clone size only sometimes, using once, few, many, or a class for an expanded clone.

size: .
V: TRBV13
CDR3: CASSPRGMIFEWTEAFF

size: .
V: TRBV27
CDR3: CASSFQFNTYNEQFF

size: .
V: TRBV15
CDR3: CATSRDPGQETQYF

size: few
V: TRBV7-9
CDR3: CASSVNRGNMNTEAFF

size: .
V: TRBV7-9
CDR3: CASSPPTGAGELFF

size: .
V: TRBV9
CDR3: CASSPRAGTDNEQFF

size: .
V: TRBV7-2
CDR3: CASSLAAGYYEQYF

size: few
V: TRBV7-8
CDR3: CASSLIPNQGAGEQYF

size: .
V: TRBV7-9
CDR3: CASSPGQGNEKLFF

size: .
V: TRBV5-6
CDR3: CASSFQTSGRADEQFF

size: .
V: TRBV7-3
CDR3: CASSPSGFGTTGELFF

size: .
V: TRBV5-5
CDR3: CASNREGSSTDTQYF

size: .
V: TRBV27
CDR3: CASSLYRYSTEAFF

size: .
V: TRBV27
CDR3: CASSFQQGPNQPQHF

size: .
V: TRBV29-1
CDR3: CSVLDRGPLAKNIQYF

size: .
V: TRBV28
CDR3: CASSLEPGYTGELFF

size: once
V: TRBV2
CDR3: CASTEGRVYNEQFF

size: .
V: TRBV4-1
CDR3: CASSQAGSGSYEQYF

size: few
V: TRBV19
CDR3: CASSPGTDYGYTF

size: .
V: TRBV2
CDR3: CASRSGAYEQYF

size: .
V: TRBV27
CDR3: CASSPWTGGADGYTF

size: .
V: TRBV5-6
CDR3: CASSSPNEKLFF

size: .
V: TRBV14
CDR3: CASSQARGMDTQYF

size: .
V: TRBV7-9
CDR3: CASSNLPRDRFDQPQHF

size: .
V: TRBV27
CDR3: CASSPTGIVKTQYF

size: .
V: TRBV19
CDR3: CASSQTSGSSTDTQYF

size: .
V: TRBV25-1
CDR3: CASSESYLPHEQYF

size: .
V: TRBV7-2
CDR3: CASSGGGQGAGTQYF

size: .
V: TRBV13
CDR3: CASSFFSGGLGGYTF

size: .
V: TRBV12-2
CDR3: CASRLAKSGRAMDEQFF

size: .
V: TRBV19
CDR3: CASSPGQGAGEQYF

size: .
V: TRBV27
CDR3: CASSLENTDTQYF

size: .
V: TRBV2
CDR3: CASNPGQETQYF

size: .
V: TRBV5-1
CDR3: CASSVRQGANTGELFF

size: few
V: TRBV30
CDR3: CAWSVGAMNTEAFF

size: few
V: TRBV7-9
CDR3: CASSVGQGNTGELFF

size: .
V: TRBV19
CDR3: CASSRGTNVQETQYF

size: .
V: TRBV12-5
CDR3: CASGGTGVQDLAKNIQYF

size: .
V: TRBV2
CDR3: CASSDGPSGQPQHF